This T cell receptor (beta chain) came from a study of vaccination effects on CD4 cells after COVID-19 (dated by TCRdb to between 2021 and 2022). General notes on the study: Each participant got two doses of an mRNA SARS-CoV-2 vaccine, either BNT162b2 or mRNA-1273. In both COVID-19 convalescent patients and infection-naive vaccine recipients, the study compared SARS-CoV-2 spike-specific CD4+ TCR repertoires from before mRNA vaccination with those from after it. The full study included 10 COVID-19 convalescent patients and a few SARS-CoV-2-naive healthy vaccine recipients. Cultures from other donors in the study were sequenced with the Oncomine TCR Beta short-read assay on an Illumina iSeq 100.

Turning to this clone: It lacks a known antigen. Qualities for individual bases were not recorded, and no much larger clone is one base off.

To identify antigen-specific CD4+ T cell clonotypes by their expansion, the ViraFEST assay first stimulated PBMC with viral peptide pools and then applied TCR sequencing. After 10 to 11 days of culture, CD4+ T cells were isolated with the EasySep CD4+ T cell isolation kit. The absence of prior SARS-CoV-2 infection in healthy vaccine recipients was confirmed by negative nucleocapsid antibodies before and after vaccination. A few million PBMC per well were cultured with approximately 10 ug/ml peptides in IMDM containing approximately 4.7% human AB serum, 10 IU/ml IL-2 and gentamicin. On days 3 and 7, half of the culture medium was replaced with fresh IL-2-containing medium. Unless noted otherwise, every peptide stimulation condition was grown in triplicate wells. Using Ficoll-Paque Plus gradient centrifugation, PBMC were separated from whole blood and then either used fresh or cryopreserved at -140C. The spike proteins of SARS-CoV-2 and of the common cold coronaviruses HCoV-NL63, HCoV-OC43 and HCoV-229E were spanned by overlapping peptide pools. The QIAamp micro DNA kit was used to extract genomic DNA from the cultured CD4+ T cells.

Taken from cysteine to phenylalanine, the CDR3 has 10 residues. Only the CDR3 DNA stays, 30 bases, in frame from base 1. V was cut back by 6 bases and J by 1 base, leaving a gap of 3 bases between them. The germline V gene (reference sequence) yields DFQATT for CDR1 and SNEGSKA for CDR2. Libraries were made using the immunoSEQ multiplex PCR assay. DNA from the cultured and isolated CD4+ T cells underwent TCR beta CDR3 sequencing. Per the original workflow: The analysis removed non-productive TCR sequences, trimmed reads to the CDR3 region, and retained only CDR3s that were 7 or more amino acids long. Antigen-specific clonotypes were identified using the MANAFEST web app by comparison of expansion in peptide wells against reference cultures. For clones to be considered positive, expansion at FDR<0.05 versus reference and all other wells, an odds ratio above 5, and a frequency above 0.1% in two replicate wells were required. Clonotypes significantly expanded in SARS-CoV-2 spike wells and in at least one common cold coronavirus spike condition were defined as cross-reactive. Using the stringdist R package, CDR3 similarity was measured by Levenshtein distance, and unrooted trees were constructed with ape in R 3.6.1. In its TCRdb copy, this immuneACCESS table keeps in-frame sequences only and misses some clones. Where compared with another copy, unresolved V genes explain less than half of these, and the others have no known cause. For V, J and clone size, that table is used; D and trimming come from the DNA. In all, the sample holds around 36,000 clones, and roughly two thirds of those were seen once. The ten largest clones take up 20% to 25% of the sample.

Findings and caveats that apply to the study as a whole: The study was limited by a small number of convalescent patients, and early post-infection timepoints were lacking. Marked clonal contraction was observed in both infection-induced and vaccine-induced clones at late post-vaccination timepoints, consistent with waning T cell responses. Among healthy vaccine recipients, nearly all vaccine-induced clones were SARS-CoV-2 mono-reactive, and only 1 of 255 was cross-reactive with common cold coronaviruses.

The material sequenced was CD4+ T cells from PBMCs cultured with SARS-CoV-2 spike peptides, taken before COVID-19 vaccination. This sample's cell subset or site label indicates: SARS-CoV-2 spike overlapping peptide pool stimulation. The receptor was derived from a human donor who received a COVID-19 vaccine. The chain employs TRBV20-1 and TRBJ2-5; no D gene can be assigned with confidence. The encoded CDR3 is CSARQETQYF. Here is the DNA: TGCAGTGCCCGCCAAGAGACCCAGTACTTC.